This TCR beta chain was recorded in a study of healthy donors' naive CD4 and CD8 T cells. V dropped 0 bases and J dropped 0 bases, with 6 bases sitting between them. Germline V gene data show CDR1 as DFQATT and CDR2 as SNEGSKA (reference sequence). The CDR3 runs to 13 residues. A linear amplification protocol produced the TCR libraries from around 0.55 ug of total RNA. One entry per CDR3 protein, called by TCRdb with MiXCR from the reads. This sample yields about 180,000 distinct CDR3 sequences, of which 65% to 75% are seen a single time; approximately 2.5% belongs to the top ten. This chain uses TRBV20-1 with TRBJ2-7; TRBD2 might be the D (5 bases). The sequence was obtained from a pool of human donors in good health; the sample pools cells from several healthy donors. The specimen was naive CD4+ and CD8+ T cells sorted from blood, pooled from several donors. This chain's CDR3 is CSARETSSYEQYF. In DNA, the CDR3 is TGCAGTGCTAGAGAAACTAGCTCCTACGAGCAGTACTTC.